The present TCR beta chain was sequenced within a study of T-cell memory formation after mild COVID-19. Study-level background: The study found TCR clusters largely donor specific. Study-level results: The main location of contracting CD4+ clones was CM and EM, and that of contracting CD8+ clones was EMRA.

TCRdb independently ran MiXCR on the 5' RACE reads; one entry per CDR3 protein. The sample lists fewer than 140,000 distinct CDR3 sequences, around 12% occurring once. CDR1 is DFQATT and CDR2 is SNEGSKA in the germline V gene (reference sequence). This CDR3 spans 15 amino acids. Trimming stripped 5 bases from V and 6 bases from J, with 23 bases between. On this clonotype itself: Its specificity is unknown.

The TCR sequence derives from an adult woman who had mild COVID-19 (a few samples of this study predate the infection). Cell type and time point are not known. The sample consisted of PBMCs or a T cell subset sorted from them (not recorded which). V is TRBV20-1 and J is TRBJ2-7; D might be TRBD2 (6 bases). The CDR3 region is CSAGRGRVTSTEQYF. CDR3 DNA sequence: TGCAGTGCTGGGCGGGGTAGGGTTACTTCTACCGAGCAGTACTTC.